This T cell receptor (beta chain) was sequenced during a study of blood T cell repertoires in COVID-19. In the authors' workflow: How many nucleated cells were present was estimated from reference gene primer amplification. Assay: immunoSEQ multiplex PCR; the TCRdb copy retains only in-frame clones and omits some. That table supplies the V and J calls and clone size; D and trimming were determined from the DNA. The repertoire has roughly 120,000 clones, more than 80% of them found once; the top ten carry 3.2%. Germline-derived CDR1 and CDR2 are MGHRA and YSYEKL. This CDR3 spans 14 amino acids. V was shortened by 4 bases and J by 0 bases, with 10 bases between the two germline ends. Seattle participants joined during active infection and were tracked over time.

The sequence derives from a woman of 80 years or more with COVID-19, enrolled during active disease. The chain uses TRBV4-1 and TRBJ2-7, with a tentative D call TRBD2 (6 bases). Sequenced: peripheral blood. CDR3 bases: TGCGCCAGCAGCCGAGGGGACTTCTCCTACGAGCAGTACTTC. This codes for CASSRGDFSYEQYF.